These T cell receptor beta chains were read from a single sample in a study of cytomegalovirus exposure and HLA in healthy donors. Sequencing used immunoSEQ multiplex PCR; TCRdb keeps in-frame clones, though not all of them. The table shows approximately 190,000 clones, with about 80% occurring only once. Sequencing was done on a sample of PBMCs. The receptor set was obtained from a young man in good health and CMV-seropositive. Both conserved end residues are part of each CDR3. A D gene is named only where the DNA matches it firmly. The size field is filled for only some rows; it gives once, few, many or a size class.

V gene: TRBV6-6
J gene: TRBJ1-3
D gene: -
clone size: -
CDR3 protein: CASSYSREAGNTIYF
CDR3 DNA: TGTGCCAGCAGTTACTCCCGAGAGGCTGGAAACACCATATATTTT

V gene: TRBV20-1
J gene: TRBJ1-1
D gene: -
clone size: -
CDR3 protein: CSATGPTEAFF
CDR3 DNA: TGCAGTGCTACAGGGCCCACTGAAGCTTTCTTT

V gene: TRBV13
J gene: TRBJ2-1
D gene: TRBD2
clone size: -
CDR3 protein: CASSSQQLAGEQFF
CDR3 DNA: TGTGCCAGCAGCTCCCAGCAACTAGCGGGGGAGCAGTTCTTC

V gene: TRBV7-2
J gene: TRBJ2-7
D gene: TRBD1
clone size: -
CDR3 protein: CASSLGTGDEQYF
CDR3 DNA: TGTGCCAGCAGCTTAGGGACAGGCGACGAGCAGTACTTC

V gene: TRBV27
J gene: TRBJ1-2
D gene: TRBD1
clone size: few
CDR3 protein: CASRLTGEDYGYTF
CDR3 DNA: TGTGCCAGCAGGCTGACAGGGGAGGACTATGGCTACACCTTC

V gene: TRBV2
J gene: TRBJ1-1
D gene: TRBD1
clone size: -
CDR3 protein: CASSEYWGQRNTEAFF
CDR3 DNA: TGTGCCAGCAGTGAGTATTGGGGACAGCGGAACACTGAAGCTTTCTTT

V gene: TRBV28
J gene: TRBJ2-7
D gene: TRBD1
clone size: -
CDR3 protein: CASSLSGGAYEQYF
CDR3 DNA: TGTGCCAGCAGTTTATCAGGGGGAGCCTACGAGCAGTACTTC

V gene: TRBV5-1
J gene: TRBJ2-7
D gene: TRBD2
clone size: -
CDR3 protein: CASSHSGSSYEQYF
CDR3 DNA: TGCGCCAGCAGCCATAGCGGGAGCTCCTACGAGCAGTACTTC

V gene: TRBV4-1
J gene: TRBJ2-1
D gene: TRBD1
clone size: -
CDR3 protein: CASSQDEGTGYNEQFF
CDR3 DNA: TGCGCCAGCAGCCAAGACGAAGGGACAGGGTACAATGAGCAGTTCTTC

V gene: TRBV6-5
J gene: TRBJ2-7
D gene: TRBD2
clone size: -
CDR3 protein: CASTYSSGSYEQYF
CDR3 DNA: TGTGCCAGCACTTATTCCAGCGGGAGCTACGAGCAGTACTTC

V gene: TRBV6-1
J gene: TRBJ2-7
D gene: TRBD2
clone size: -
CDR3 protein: CASSEWEGPAYEQYF
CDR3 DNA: TGTGCCAGCAGTGAATGGGAGGGGCCGGCCTACGAGCAGTACTTC

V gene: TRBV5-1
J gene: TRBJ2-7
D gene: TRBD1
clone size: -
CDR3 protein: CASSLSPGGSYEQYF
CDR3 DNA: TGCGCCAGCAGCTTGTCTCCAGGGGGCTCCTACGAGCAGTACTTC

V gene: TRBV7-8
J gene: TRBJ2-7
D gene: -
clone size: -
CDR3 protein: CASSLGSGIVYEQYF
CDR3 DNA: TGTGCCAGCAGCTTAGGTAGCGGTATAGTCTACGAGCAGTACTTC

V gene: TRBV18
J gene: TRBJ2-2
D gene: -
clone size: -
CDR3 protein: CASSGQNTGELFF
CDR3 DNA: TGTGCCAGCTCCGGACAAAACACCGGGGAGCTGTTTTTT

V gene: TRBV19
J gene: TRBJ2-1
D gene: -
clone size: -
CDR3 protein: CASSPSQRARNEQFF
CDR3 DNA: TGTGCCAGTAGCCCCTCCCAGCGCGCGAGGAATGAGCAGTTCTTC

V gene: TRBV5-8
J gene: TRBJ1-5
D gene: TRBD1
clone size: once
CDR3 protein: CASSAGTGGNQPQHF
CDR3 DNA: TGTGCCAGCAGCGCCGGGACAGGGGGCAATCAGCCCCAGCATTTT

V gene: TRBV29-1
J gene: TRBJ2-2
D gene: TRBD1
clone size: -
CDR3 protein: CSVSAEGTGNLGGELFF
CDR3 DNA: TGCAGCGTTTCCGCCGAGGGGACAGGGAATTTGGGCGGGGAGCTGTTTTTT

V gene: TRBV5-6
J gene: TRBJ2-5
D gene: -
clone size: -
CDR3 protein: CASSLVPGNQETQYF
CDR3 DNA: TGTGCCAGCAGCTTGGTCCCGGGGAACCAAGAGACCCAGTACTTC

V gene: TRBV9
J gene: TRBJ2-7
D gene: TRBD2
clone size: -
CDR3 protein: CASSSRLAGGPYEQYF
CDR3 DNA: TGTGCCAGCAGCTCACGACTAGCGGGAGGCCCCTACGAGCAGTACTTC

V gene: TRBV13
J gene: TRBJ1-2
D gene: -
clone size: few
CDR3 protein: CASSLERNGYTF
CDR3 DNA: TGTGCCAGCAGCCTGGAGAGAAATGGCTACACCTTC

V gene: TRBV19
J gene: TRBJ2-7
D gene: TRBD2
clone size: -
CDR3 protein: CASSIAGGRGYEQYF
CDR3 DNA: TGTGCCAGTAGTATTGCGGGCGGGAGAGGATACGAGCAGTACTTC

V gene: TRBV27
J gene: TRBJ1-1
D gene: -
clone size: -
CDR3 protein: CASSHGAGAMNTEAFF
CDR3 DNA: TGTGCCAGCTCCCATGGGGCAGGGGCTATGAACACTGAAGCTTTCTTT

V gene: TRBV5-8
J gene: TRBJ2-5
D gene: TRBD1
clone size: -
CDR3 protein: CASSLAYRGEETQYF
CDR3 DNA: TGTGCCAGCAGCTTGGCTTACAGGGGTGAGGAGACCCAGTACTTC

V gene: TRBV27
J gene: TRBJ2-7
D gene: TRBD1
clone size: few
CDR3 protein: CASSFLGGIQSDGQYF
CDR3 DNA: TGTGCCAGCAGTTTTTTAGGGGGCATCCAAAGCGATGGGCAGTACTTC

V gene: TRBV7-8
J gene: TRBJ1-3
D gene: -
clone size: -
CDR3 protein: CASSFGTGTPTSGVVYF
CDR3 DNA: -

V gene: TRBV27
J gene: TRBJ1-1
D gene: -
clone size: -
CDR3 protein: CASSKTEGTEAFF
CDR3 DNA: TGTGCCAGCAGTAAGACGGAGGGCACTGAAGCTTTCTTT

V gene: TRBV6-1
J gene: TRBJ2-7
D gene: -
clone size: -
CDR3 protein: CATSRVGMASYEQYF
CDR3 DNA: TGTGCCACCTCGAGGGTAGGGATGGCGTCCTACGAGCAGTACTTC

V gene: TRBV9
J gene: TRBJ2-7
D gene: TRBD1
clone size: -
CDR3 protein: CASSQTGTGFDEQYF
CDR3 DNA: TGTGCCAGCAGCCAGACCGGGACAGGGTTCGACGAGCAGTACTTC

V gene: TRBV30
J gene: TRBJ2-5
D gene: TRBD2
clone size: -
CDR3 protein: CAWSVTSGSETQYF
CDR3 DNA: TGTGCCTGGAGTGTAACTAGCGGGAGTGAGACCCAGTACTTC

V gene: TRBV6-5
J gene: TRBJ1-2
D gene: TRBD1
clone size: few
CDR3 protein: CASSYFGGTGHGYTF
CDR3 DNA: TGTGCCAGCAGTTACTTTGGCGGGACAGGGCATGGCTACACCTTC

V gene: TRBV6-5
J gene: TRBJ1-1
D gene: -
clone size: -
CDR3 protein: CASRPDIAGGAFF
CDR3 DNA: TGTGCCAGCAGACCGGACATAGCGGGCGGAGCTTTCTTT

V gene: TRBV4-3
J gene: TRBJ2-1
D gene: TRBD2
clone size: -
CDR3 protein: CASSQALANNEQFF
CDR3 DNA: TGCGCCAGCAGCCAAGCACTAGCGAACAATGAGCAGTTCTTC

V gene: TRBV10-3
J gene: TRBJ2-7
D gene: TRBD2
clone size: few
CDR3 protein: CAAGTSGYEQYF
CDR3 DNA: TGTGCCGCCGGGACTAGCGGTTACGAGCAGTACTTC

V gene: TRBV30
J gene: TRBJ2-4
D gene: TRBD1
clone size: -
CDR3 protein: CAWSVVGQGGIQYF
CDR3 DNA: TGTGCCTGGAGTGTAGTGGGACAGGGGGGCATTCAGTACTTC

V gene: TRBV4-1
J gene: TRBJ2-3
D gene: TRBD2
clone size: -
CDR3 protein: CASSRSSGRMKGNTDTQYF
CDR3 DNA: TGCGCCAGCAGCCGGTCTAGCGGGAGGATGAAGGGTAACACAGATACGCAGTATTTT

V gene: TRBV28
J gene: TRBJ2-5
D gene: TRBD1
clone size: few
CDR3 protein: CASSTTSGTGAGSTQYF
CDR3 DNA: TGTGCCAGCAGTACCACGTCCGGGACAGGGGCTGGGTCGACCCAGTACTTC

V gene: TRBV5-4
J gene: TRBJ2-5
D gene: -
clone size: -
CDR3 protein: CASSWRTGQETQYF
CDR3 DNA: TGTGCCAGCAGCTGGAGGACGGGGCAAGAGACCCAGTACTTC

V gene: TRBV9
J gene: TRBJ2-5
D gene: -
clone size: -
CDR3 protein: CASSVEGGVLGGETQYF
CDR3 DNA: TGTGCCAGCAGCGTAGAAGGGGGGGTCCTTGGGGGAGAGACCCAGTACTTC

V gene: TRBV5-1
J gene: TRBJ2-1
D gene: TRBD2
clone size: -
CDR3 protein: CASSWGLAGGLGSYNEQFF
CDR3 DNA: TGCGCCAGCAGCTGGGGACTAGCGGGAGGATTAGGGTCCTACAATGAGCAGTTCTTC

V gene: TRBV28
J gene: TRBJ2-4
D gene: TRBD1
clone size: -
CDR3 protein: CASSSRINDRGFDIQYF
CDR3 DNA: TGTGCCAGCAGTTCCCGGATTAACGACAGGGGTTTTGACATTCAGTACTTC

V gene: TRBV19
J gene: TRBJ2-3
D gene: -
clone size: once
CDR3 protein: CASSARDSRQRDTQYF
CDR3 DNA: TGTGCCAGTAGTGCGCGGGACTCCCGACAGAGAGATACGCAGTATTTT

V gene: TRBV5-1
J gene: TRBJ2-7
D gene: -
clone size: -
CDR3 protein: CASSLDAGPSYEQYF
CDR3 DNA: TGCGCCAGCAGCTTGGATGCGGGGCCCTCCTACGAGCAGTACTTC

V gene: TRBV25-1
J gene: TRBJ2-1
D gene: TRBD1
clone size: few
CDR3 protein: CTTGDYNEQFF
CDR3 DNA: TGTACGACAGGGGATTACAATGAGCAGTTCTTC

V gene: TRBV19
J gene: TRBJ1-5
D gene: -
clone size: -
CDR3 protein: CASSIGGQPQHF
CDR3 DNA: TGTGCCAGTAGTATCGGAGGTCAGCCCCAGCATTTT

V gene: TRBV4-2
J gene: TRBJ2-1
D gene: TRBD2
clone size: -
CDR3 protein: CASSPHVAGEFF
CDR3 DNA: TGTGCCAGCAGCCCACACGTAGCGGGCGAGTTCTTC